The present TCR beta chain was sequenced within a study of T-cell reconstitution after alpha-beta-depleted transplantation in children. There are a few counts of this clonotype. Researchers prepared the TCRbeta library using unique molecular identifiers, the study reports. MiXCR was run by TCRdb on the PCR reads, yielding one entry per CDR3 protein. The sample carries roughly 400,000 distinct CDR3 sequences, just over 20% recorded once. Material: PBMCs from the stem cell graft donor, obtained from the stem cell graft. The sequence was collected from a human donor who donated a stem cell graft to a child with acute myeloid leukemia.

The CDR3 DNA reads as TGCGCCAGCAGACCCGTGGCGGGAGACGGAGATACGCAGTATTTT. This translates into CASRPVAGDGDTQYF. The J gene is TRBJ2-3, the V gene TRBV5-1, with 7 bases identical to TRBD2. The CDR3 consists of 15 residues. V was pared by 5 bases and J by 5 bases, with 11 bases of the junction left unmatched. Germline loops: CDR1 SGHRS, CDR2 YFSETQ.